These 4 T cell receptor beta chains were all obtained from the same sample, sequenced in a study of T cells in Graves' hyperthyroidism and ophthalmopathy. Template material for amplifying TCR beta CDR3 regions consisted of RNA transcripts. The HTBI set primed first-round TCR CDR3 RT-PCR. One entry per CDR3 protein results from TCRdb running MiXCR on the multiplex PCR reads. The sample lists some 420,000 distinct CDR3 sequences; roughly 15% were seen once. What was sequenced was blood. All receptors derive from a woman aged 18-29 years with Graves' hyperthyroidism.

This clonotype was seen only a few times. The CDR3 nucleotides read TGTGCCAGCAGCGTAAACCCGGACAGGGGGCTTCCGCAGTATTTT. It specifies CASSVNPDRGLPQYF. This chain connects TRBV9 to TRBJ2-3; 11 bases match TRBD1. The CDR3 is made up of 15 amino acids. The trim removed 1 base at V and 10 bases at J, leaving 8 bases unmatched. Germline-derived CDR1 and CDR2 are SGDLS and YYNGEE.

As regards this clonotype: This may be a read error, as it is one base from a much larger clone. The chain is built from TRBV7-9 and TRBJ2-3, with no clear D. CDR1 is SEHNR, CDR2 FQNEAQ, per germline (reference sequence). Trimming stripped 6 bases from V and 2 bases from J, with 3 bases between. The CDR3 length is 11 residues. The CDR3 nucleotides are TGTGCCAGCAGGATCACAGATACGCAGTATTTT. Translating it yields CASRITDTQYF.

This clonotype occurred many times. The chain carries TRBV19 and TRBJ2-6; D gene uncertain. The CDR3 spans 14 residues. Germline V gene lookup returns CDR1 LNHDA and CDR2 SQIVND (reference sequence). Trimming cost V 4 bases and J 2 bases, with 6 bases left between them. Here the CDR3 DNA reads TGTGCCAGTAGTAATGGGGCTGGGGCCAACGTCCTGACTTTC. Translation gives CASSNGAGANVLTF.

This clonotype was seen many times. The chain is built from TRBV6-8 and TRBJ2-7; tentative D call: TRBD1 (6 bases). The germline V gene has CDR1 MNHGY and CDR2 SAAAGT. The CDR3 covers 15 residues. Trimming shortened V by 6 bases and J by 5 bases, and 20 bases separated the two germline ends. The chain's CDR3 is CASRSAAGVVDEQYF. The CDR3 DNA follows: TGTGCCAGCAGAAGCGCGGCAGGGGTTGTCGACGAGCAGTACTTC.